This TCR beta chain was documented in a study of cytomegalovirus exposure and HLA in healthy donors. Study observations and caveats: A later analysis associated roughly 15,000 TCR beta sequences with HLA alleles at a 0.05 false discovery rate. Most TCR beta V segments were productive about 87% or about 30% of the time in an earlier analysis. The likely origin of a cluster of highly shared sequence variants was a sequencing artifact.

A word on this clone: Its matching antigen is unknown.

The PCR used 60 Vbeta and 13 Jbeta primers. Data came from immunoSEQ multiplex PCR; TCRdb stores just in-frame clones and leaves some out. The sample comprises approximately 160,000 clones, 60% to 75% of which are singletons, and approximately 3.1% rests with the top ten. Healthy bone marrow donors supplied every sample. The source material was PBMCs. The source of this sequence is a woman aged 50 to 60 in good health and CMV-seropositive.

This CDR3 reads CASSEVSTSRGYTF. In DNA, the CDR3 is TGTGCCAGCAGTGAAGTTTCAACAAGTCGTGGCTACACCTTC. This sequence joins TRBV25-1 and TRBJ1-2; no clear D gene. Between the trimmed V and J ends, which lost 2 bases and 7 bases, there was a span of 14 bases. There are 14 residues in the CDR3. Germline lookup yields CDR1 MGHDK and CDR2 SYGVNS.